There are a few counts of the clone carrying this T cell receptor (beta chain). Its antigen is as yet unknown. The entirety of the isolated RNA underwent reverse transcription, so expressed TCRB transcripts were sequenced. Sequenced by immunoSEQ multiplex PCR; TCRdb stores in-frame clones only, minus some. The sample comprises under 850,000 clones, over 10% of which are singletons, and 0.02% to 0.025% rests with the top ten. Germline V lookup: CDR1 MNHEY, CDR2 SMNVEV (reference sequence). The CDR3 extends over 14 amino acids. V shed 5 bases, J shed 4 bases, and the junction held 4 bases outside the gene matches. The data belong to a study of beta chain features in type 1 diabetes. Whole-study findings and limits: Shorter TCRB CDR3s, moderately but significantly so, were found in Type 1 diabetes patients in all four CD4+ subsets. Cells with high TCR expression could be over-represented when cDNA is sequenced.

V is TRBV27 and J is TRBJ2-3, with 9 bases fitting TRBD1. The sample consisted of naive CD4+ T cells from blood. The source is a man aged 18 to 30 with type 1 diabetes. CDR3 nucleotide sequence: TGTGCCAGCAGTAGGGGACAGGGAGCAGATACGCAGTATTTT. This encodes CASSRGQGADTQYF.